This TCR beta chain is from a study of T cells in Graves' hyperthyroidism and ophthalmopathy. The CDR3 regions of TCR beta were amplified from RNA transcripts. The TCR CDR3 was amplified in a first-round RT-PCR using the HTBI primer set. TCRdb reprocessed the multiplex PCR reads via MiXCR and lists one record per CDR3 protein. This sample yields 150,000 to 200,000 distinct CDR3 sequences, of which over 15% are seen a single time; 25% to 30% belongs to the top ten. Whole-study findings and limits: Ophthalmopathy cases were set apart from stable hyperthyroidism by a 13 V-J model. Blood also held most thyroid clonotypes expanded beyond 0.001. With a median lead of around 5.9 months before onset, the model predicted ophthalmopathy.

Subjects aged 18 to 65 presented with newly diagnosed hyperthyroidism of less than 2 months' duration. Germline CDR1 reads MNHNS; CDR2 reads SASEGT. V shed 6 bases and J shed 7 bases, with 9 bases lying between them. The CDR3 sequence is 11 residues long. The sample holds many counts of this clonotype. Its target is not known. Sequences were obtained from blood. The V and J genes are TRBV6-1 and TRBJ1-1; TRBD1 might be the D (6 bases). This sequence was found in a woman aged 45-65 years with Graves' hyperthyroidism. The CDR3 DNA reads TGTGCCAGCAGGTGGACAGTTGAAGCTTTCTTT. It specifies CASRWTVEAFF.